This T cell receptor (beta chain) stems from a study of blood T cell repertoires in COVID-19. The wider study: Some COVID-19 samples were acute and others convalescent; all came from the United States, Italy and Spain.

Germline CDR1 and CDR2: LNHNV and YYDKDF (reference sequence). CDR3 length: 14 residues. The V end lost 5 bases, the J end lost 0 bases, and 9 bases lay between the germline ends. Original processing notes: By means of reference gene primer amplification, nucleated cell counts were estimated. Repertoires were generated with immunoSEQ multiplex PCR, while TCRdb's copy carries only in-frame clones and drops some. V, J and clone size derive from that table, while D and trimming were established from the DNA sequence. There are around 370,000 clones in the sample; around nine tenths occur only once, and around 3.5% lies in the top ten.

The chain couples TRBV15 to TRBJ2-3; D gene uncertain. The sequence came from a woman aged 18-29 years who had recovered from COVID-19. The specimen was peripheral blood. The CDR3 protein is CATSGGSSTDTQYF. CDR3 nucleotides: TGTGCCACCAGCGGTGGTAGCAGCACAGATACGCAGTATTTT.